Below, one TCR beta chain is given with its context. This clonotype was seen a handful of times. Its antigen target is currently unknown. Base qualities are not provided; no much larger clone lies one nucleotide away. This sample stems from a study of breast tumors, draining lymph nodes, adjacent tissues listed by TCRdb under 2016. General notes on the study: In breast cancer patients, the study compared the TCR beta repertoires of tumor, adjacent nontumor tissue and axillary lymph nodes. The study aimed to assess the relationships and possible T-cell exchange between tumor, surrounding tissue and draining lymph node repertoires in human breast cancer.

Lymph node samples were obtained from the axillary draining lymph nodes of breast cancer patients. CDR1 is given as LGHDT and CDR2 as YNNKEL, both from the germline V gene (reference sequence). Relative to germline, V is 1 base shorter and J is 3 bases shorter, with 7 bases between their ends. The CDR3 covers 13 residues, taking in both the cysteine and the phenylalanine. Only CDR3 DNA is held: 39 bases, read in frame from base 1. TCRdb names Illumina HiSeq 2000 as the instrument used. TCR beta chain libraries were generated through multiplex PCR amplification. High-throughput sequencing was used to analyze the amplified TCR beta chain products. TCRdb handled the public reads itself, with Q25 trimming in fastp and clone calling in MiXCR, and kept productive beta chains. Every CDR3 protein is listed once, alongside the most common genes and DNA of its rows. The sample table holds some 150,000 distinct CDR3 sequences, of which 20% to 25% were seen once. Of the sample, around 2.7% falls within the top ten clones.

Overall study results and their limits: The similarity between tumor and nontumor tissue repertoires was significantly greater in luminal-like breast cancer than in basal-like breast cancer. Tumors showed preferential V and J gene usage, and their T-cell repertoire diversity fell below that of lymph nodes yet above that of nontumor tissue. The conclusion that tumor T cells originate in lymph nodes was presented as consistent with a hypothesis rather than as directly demonstrated. The data were considered consistent with most tumor T cells being derived from the lymph node and subsequently expanding within tumor tissue.

The clonotype originates from a female donor with breast cancer. Some clones in this sample may be carry-over from other donors' samples. The specimen sequenced was axillary lymph node tissue. The V and J genes are TRBV3-1 and TRBJ2-7; the D gene lacks a confident call. The DNA sequence follows: TGTGCCAGCAGCCAAGGCTTGAACTACGAGCAGTACTTC. Translated, this gives CASSQGLNYEQYF.